The clone carrying this T cell receptor (beta chain) was seen repeatedly, ten times or more. Its antigen remains unidentified. The sample comes from a study of beta chain features in type 1 diabetes. Expressed TCRB transcripts were sequenced because the isolated RNA had all been reverse transcribed beforehand. Sequencing was performed with immunoSEQ multiplex PCR; in TCRdb, only in-frame clones are kept and a portion is missing. The profile shows some 220,000 clones, approximately 11% of them singletons. Findings and caveats of the study: TCRB rearrangement may or may not be influenced by HLA type; here this remained unresolved. Sequencing from cDNA could over-represent high-TCR-expressing cells.

The V gene's germline CDR1 is MNHNY and CDR2 SVGAGI (reference sequence). This CDR3 is built from 14 residues. Between the trimmed V and J ends, which lost 10 bases and 0 bases, there was a span of 13 bases. J is TRBJ2-1 and V is TRBV6-6; D is perhaps TRBD2 (6 bases). Source material: central memory CD4+ T cells from blood. The TCR originated in a man aged 18 to 29 in good health. CDR3 nucleotides: TGTGCCACCCGGCGGGGAAACTCCTACAATGAGCAGTTCTTC. It is translated as CATRRGNSYNEQFF.